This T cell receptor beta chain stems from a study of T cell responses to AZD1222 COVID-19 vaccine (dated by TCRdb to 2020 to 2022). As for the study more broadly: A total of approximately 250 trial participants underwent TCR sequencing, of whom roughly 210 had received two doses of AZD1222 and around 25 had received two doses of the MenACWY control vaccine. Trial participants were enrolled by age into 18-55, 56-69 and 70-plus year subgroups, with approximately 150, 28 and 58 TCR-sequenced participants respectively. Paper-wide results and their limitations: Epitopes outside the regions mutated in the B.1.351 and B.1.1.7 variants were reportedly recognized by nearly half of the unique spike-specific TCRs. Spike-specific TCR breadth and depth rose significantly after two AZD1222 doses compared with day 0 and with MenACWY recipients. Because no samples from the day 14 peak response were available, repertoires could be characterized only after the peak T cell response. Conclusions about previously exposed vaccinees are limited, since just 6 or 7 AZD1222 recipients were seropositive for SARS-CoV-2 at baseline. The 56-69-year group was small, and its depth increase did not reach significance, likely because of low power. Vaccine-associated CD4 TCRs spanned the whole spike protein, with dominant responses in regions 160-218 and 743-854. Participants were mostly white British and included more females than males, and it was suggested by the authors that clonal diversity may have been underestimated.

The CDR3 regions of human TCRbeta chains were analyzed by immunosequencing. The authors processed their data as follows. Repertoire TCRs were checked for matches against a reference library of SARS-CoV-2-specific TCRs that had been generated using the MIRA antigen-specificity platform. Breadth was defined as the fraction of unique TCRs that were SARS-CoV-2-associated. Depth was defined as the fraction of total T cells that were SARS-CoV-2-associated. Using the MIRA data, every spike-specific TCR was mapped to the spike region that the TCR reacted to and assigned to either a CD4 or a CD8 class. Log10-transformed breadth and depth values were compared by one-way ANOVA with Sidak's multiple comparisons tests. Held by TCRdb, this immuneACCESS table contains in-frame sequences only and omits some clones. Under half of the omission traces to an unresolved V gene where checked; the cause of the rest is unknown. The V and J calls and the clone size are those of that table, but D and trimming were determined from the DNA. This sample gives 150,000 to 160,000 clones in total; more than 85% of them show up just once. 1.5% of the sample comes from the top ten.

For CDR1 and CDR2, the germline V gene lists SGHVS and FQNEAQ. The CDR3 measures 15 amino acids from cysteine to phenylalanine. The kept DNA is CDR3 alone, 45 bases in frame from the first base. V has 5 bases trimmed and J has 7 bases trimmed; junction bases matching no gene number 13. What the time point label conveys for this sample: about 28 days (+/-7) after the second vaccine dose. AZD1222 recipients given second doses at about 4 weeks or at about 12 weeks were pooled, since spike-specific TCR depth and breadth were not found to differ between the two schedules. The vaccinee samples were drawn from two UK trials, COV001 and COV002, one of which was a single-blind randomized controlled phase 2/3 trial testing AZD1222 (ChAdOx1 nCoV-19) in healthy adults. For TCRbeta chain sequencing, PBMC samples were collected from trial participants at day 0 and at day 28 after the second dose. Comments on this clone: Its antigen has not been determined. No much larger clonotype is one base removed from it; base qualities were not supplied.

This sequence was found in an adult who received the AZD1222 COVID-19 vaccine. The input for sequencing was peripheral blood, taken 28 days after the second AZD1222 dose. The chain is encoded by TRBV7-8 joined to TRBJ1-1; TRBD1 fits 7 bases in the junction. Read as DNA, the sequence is TGTGCCAGCAGCCTTACGAACAGGGGTATGGGTGAAGCTTTCTTT. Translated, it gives CASSLTNRGMGEAFF.